This T cell receptor beta chain came from a study of CD8 T cells in ankylosing spondylitis. TCRdb used MiXCR to reprocess the 5' RACE reads, holding one entry per CDR3 protein. The sample holds some 350,000 distinct CDR3 sequences, around 15% seen once. CDR3 size: 14 residues. Between the trimmed V and J ends, which lost 8 bases and 2 bases, there was a span of 16 bases. The V gene's germline CDR1 is DFQATT and CDR2 SNEGSKA (reference sequence). This clonotype was counted a few times. This rearrangement joins TRBV20-1 to TRBJ1-5; a weak D match, TRBD1 (5 bases). Input material: blood, either unsorted or a sorted T cell fraction (not recorded which). The sequence came from a male donor with ankylosing spondylitis or in good health (not recorded which). CDR3 loop: CSLGKGIGNQPQHF. DNA for the CDR3: TGCAGTCTCGGGAAGGGGATCGGCAATCAGCCCCAGCATTTT.